What follows are 25 T cell receptor beta chains derived from one specimen sequenced in a study of T cell repertoires in cytomegalovirus infection. TCRdb re-called the reads through MiXCR, storing one row per CDR3 protein. The data show 300,000 to 400,000 distinct CDR3 sequences, about 25% seen once. Their specific antigens are unknown. The material sequenced was cultured PBMCs, taken from culture after CMV antigen stimulation. These TCRs come from a human donor in good health (CMV status not recorded). Some clones in this sample may be carry-over from other donors' samples.

The chain uses TRBV4-1 and TRBJ2-7; D may be TRBD1 or TRBD2 (6 bases each). This CDR3 contains 17 residues. The germline CDR1 and CDR2 sequences are MGHRA and YSYEKL. Trimming cost V 0 bases and J 0 bases, with 15 bases left between them. As DNA, the CDR3 is TGCGCCAGCAGCCAAGATCAAGGGGGAGGACCCTCCTACGAGCAGTACGTC. It encodes CASSQDQGGGPSYEQYV.

This clonotype was seen a handful of times. The chain uses TRBV10-2 and TRBJ1-2, with 9 bases matching TRBD1. Germline CDR1 reads WSHSY; CDR2 reads SAAADI. Trimming removed 6 bases from V and 2 bases from J; junction bases left unmatched: 7. The CDR3 runs to 15 residues. CDR3 sequence reads: CASRSPGQGNYGYTF. The DNA for the CDR3 is TGCGCCAGCAGATCGCCGGGACAGGGAAACTATGGCTACACCTTC.

This clonotype was recorded many times. V usage is TRBV12-3 or TRBV12-4 and J usage is TRBJ1-2; D gene uncertain. The V gene lost 6 bases and the J gene lost 2 bases, with 16 bases spanning the gap. This CDR3 comprises 15 residues. The CDR3 is CASSRGSGRNYGYTF. For the CDR3, the DNA is TGTGCCAGCAGCCGTGGGAGCGGACGAAACTATGGCTACACCTTC.

This clonotype was found a few times. This rearrangement joins TRBV12-3 or TRBV12-4 to TRBJ2-1, with 9 bases fitting TRBD2. The CDR3 has 14 residues. With 8 bases clipped from V and 5 bases from J, the junction kept 7 bases outside the gene matches. The CDR3 loop reads CASQTTSGNNEQFF. CDR3 DNA: TGTGCCAGCCAGACGACTAGCGGAAACAATGAGCAGTTCTTC.

The rearrangement links TRBV27 to TRBJ2-1; the D is unclear. Trimming removed 3 bases at V and 0 bases at J, with 9 bases between. This CDR3 has 15 amino acids. Per the germline V gene, CDR1 is MNHEY and CDR2 is SMNVEV (reference sequence). In DNA, the CDR3 is TGTGCCAGCAGTTTCTCGTACAGCTCCTACAATGAGCAGTTCTTC. Residues: CASSFSYSSYNEQFF.

This clonotype was detected a few times. The gene calls are TRBV27 and TRBJ2-1; perhaps TRBD2 as D (6 bases). The CDR3 loop spans 15 amino acids. Per germline, CDR1 MNHEY and CDR2 SMNVEV (reference sequence). The ends were cut back, 6 bases at V and 6 bases at J, with 18 bases in the middle. The DNA of the CDR3 is TGTGCCAGCAGCTCCCACCGGGGGACCTCCAATGAGCAGTTCTTC. It translates to CASSSHRGTSNEQFF.

The genes are TRBV7-8 and TRBJ2-7; tentatively, D is TRBD1 (5 bases). V shed 0 bases and J shed 2 bases, with 8 bases lying between them. CDR3 length: 14 residues. Germline CDR1 SGHVS, CDR2 FQNEAQ. The CDR3 region is CASSLARAPYEQYF. In nucleotides, the CDR3 is TGTGCCAGCAGCTTAGCCAGGGCCCCCTACGAGCAGTACTTC.

J is TRBJ2-1 and V is TRBV20-1, with D possibly being TRBD1 (6 bases). Germline CDR1 DFQATT, CDR2 SNEGSKA (reference sequence). This CDR3 is 14 amino acids long. Trimming removed 6 bases at V and 2 bases at J, with 14 bases between. The CDR3 reads CSAPKQGAYNEQFF. Written as DNA, the CDR3 is TGCAGTGCCCCTAAACAGGGCGCCTACAATGAGCAGTTCTTC.

The chain links TRBV6-1 to TRBJ2-5; TRBD1 matches 9 bases. Per the germline V gene, CDR1 is MNHNS and CDR2 is SASEGT. The CDR3 sequence is 17 residues long. Trimming at V came to 7 bases and at J to 5 bases, leaving 17 bases not matched to a gene. In DNA, the CDR3 is TGTGCCAGCACCGAAAACCGAGGGACAGGGTGGAGGGAGACCCAGTACTTC. Translation: CASTENRGTGWRETQYF.

This clonotype was seen only a few times. The chain carries TRBV6-2 or TRBV6-3 and TRBJ2-7; 7 positions match TRBD2. Germline assignment: CDR1 MNHEY and CDR2 SVGEGT. The CDR3 totals 13 residues. The ends lost 8 bases at V and 2 bases at J; junction bases unmatched: 6. CDR3 protein: CASREAWAYEQYF. CDR3 DNA: TGTGCCAGCCGGGAGGCTTGGGCCTACGAGCAGTACTTC.

The chain carries TRBV9 and TRBJ2-1; possible D gene TRBD1, 5 bases. Germline-derived CDR1 and CDR2 are SGDLS and YYNGEE. Trimming stripped 0 bases from V and 5 bases from J, with 15 bases between. The CDR3 totals 16 residues. The CDR3 sequence is CASSVEGRRPNNEQFF. Written as DNA, the CDR3 is TGTGCCAGCAGCGTAGAGGGGCGGAGACCTAACAATGAGCAGTTCTTC.

This clonotype was counted ten times or more. The rearrangement uses TRBV6-5 and TRBJ1-3, with D tentatively TRBD1 (6 bases). Germline-derived CDR1 and CDR2 are MNHEY and SVGAGI. The CDR3 loop spans 14 amino acids. V was shortened by 6 bases and J by 0 bases, with 9 bases between the two germline ends. CDR3 nucleotide sequence: TGTGCCAGCAGGGTGGACAGCTCTGGAAACACCATATATTTT. Amino acid sequence: CASRVDSSGNTIYF.

The chain joins TRBV6-2 or TRBV6-3 to TRBJ2-1; D is possibly TRBD2 (7 bases). Deletions cut 0 bases from V and 1 base from J, with 22 bases between. This CDR3 is 20 amino acids long. Germline V lookup: CDR1 MNHEY, CDR2 SVGEGT. The CDR3 here is CASSYSESLADSRSYNEQFF. The DNA of the CDR3 is TGTGCCAGCAGTTACTCGGAGAGTCTAGCGGACAGTAGATCCTACAATGAGCAGTTCTTC.

The chain is built from TRBV19 and TRBJ1-2; weak D call: TRBD1 (5 bases). V lost 4 bases and J lost 8, with 20 bases in between. The length of the CDR3 is 15 residues. Germline V CDR1 and CDR2: LNHDA, SQIVND (reference sequence). CDR3 amino acids: CASSTYRDPRRGYTF. The CDR3 region has the DNA TGTGCCAGTAGTACTTACCGGGACCCAAGGCGGGGCTACACCTTC.

The sample holds many counts of this clonotype. The CDR3 region has the DNA TGTGCCAGCAGTTTATTCATGAACACTGAAGCTTTCTTT. This encodes CASSLFMNTEAFF. The chain is built from TRBV7-2 and TRBJ1-1; D is uncertain. Trimming pared 6 bases from V and 0 bases from J, leaving 8 bases between. The CDR3 is 13 residues long. Germline CDR1 and CDR2: SGHTA and FQGNSA.

The rearrangement joins TRBV7-3 to TRBJ1-2; 7 bases are a match to TRBD1. The CDR3 covers 16 residues. Germline values: CDR1 SGHTA, CDR2 FQGTGA. Unmatched junction bases numbered 10, after V lost 0 bases and J lost 6 bases. The CDR3 loop reads CASSLTSPGQINGYTF. DNA of the CDR3: TGTGCCAGCAGCTTAACGTCACCGGGACAGATAAATGGCTACACCTTC.

This clonotype turned up a few times. The rearrangement links TRBV29-1 to TRBJ1-1; D not resolved. V was clipped by 4 bases and J by 1 base, with 10 bases between them. The CDR3 covers 13 residues. Germline CDR1 and CDR2: SQVTM and ANQGSEA. In nucleotides, the CDR3 is TGCAGCGTTGGAAGACAACAGAACACTGAAGCTTTCTTT. Translation: CSVGRQQNTEAFF.

This clonotype was recorded at least ten times. The V call is TRBV12-3 or TRBV12-4, the J call TRBJ1-5; tentative D call: TRBD1 (5 bases). Trimming left V 3 bases short and J 5 bases short, with 14 bases between. CDR3 size: 15 residues. The CDR3 sequence is CASSFSLSGDQPQHF. The CDR3 DNA is TGTGCCAGCAGTTTTTCCTTATCGGGGGATCAGCCCCAGCATTTT.

This clonotype was detected many times. This chain links TRBV7-2 with TRBJ2-7, with 12 bases matching TRBD1. V lost 1 base, J lost 6 bases, and 7 bases stayed unmatched. CDR1 SGHTA and CDR2 FQGNSA come from the germline V gene. The CDR3 has 16 amino acids. CDR3 sequence: CASSLGSGTGGGEQYF. CDR3 DNA sequence: TGTGCCAGCAGCTTAGGGTCGGGGACAGGGGGCGGCGAGCAGTACTTC.

The chain joins TRBV4-1 to TRBJ2-3; 9 nucleotides agree with TRBD2. The CDR3 is made up of 17 amino acids. CDR1 is MGHRA, CDR2 YSYEKL, per germline. The junction had 8 bases not matched to a gene; V was cut back by 0 bases and J by 4 bases. The CDR3: CASSQDQGLAIPDTQYF. The DNA for the CDR3 is TGCGCCAGCAGCCAAGATCAAGGACTAGCGATCCCAGATACGCAGTATTTT.

The chain uses TRBV30 and TRBJ2-5; D is unresolved. From germline, CDR1 is GTSNPN and CDR2 SVGIG (reference sequence). With 2 bases removed from V and 2 bases from J, the gap between germline ends came to 0 bases. The CDR3 spans 10 residues. Here the CDR3 reads CAWSQETQYF. The CDR3 DNA is TGTGCCTGGAGTCAAGAGACCCAGTACTTC.

The rearrangement uses TRBV12-3 or TRBV12-4 and TRBJ1-4, with 7 bases that match TRBD1. This CDR3 region has 16 residues. V gave up 1 base and J gave up 3 bases; unmatched junction bases: 5. The CDR3 region has the DNA TGTGCCAGCAGTTTAGGCGAGGGGGCCTCTAATGAAAAACTGTTTTTT. Amino acids: CASSLGEGASNEKLFF.

The rearrangement links TRBV29-1 to TRBJ1-4; D ambiguous. V lost 4 bases to trimming and J lost 8 bases, with 17 bases between them. Germline lookup yields CDR1 SQVTM and CDR2 ANQGSEA. This CDR3 is 14 amino acids long. As DNA, the CDR3 is TGCAGCGTTGGGGGAGGACTCGGCCGGGAAAAACTGTTTTTT. The encoded protein is CSVGGGLGREKLFF.

The gene calls are TRBV20-1 and TRBJ2-7, with D possibly TRBD2 on 8 matching bases. Germline V gene sequence: CDR1 DFQATT, CDR2 SNEGSKA (reference sequence). Deletions cut 1 base from V and 5 bases from J, with 15 bases between. CDR3 length equals 14 residues. CDR3 DNA: TGCAGTGCTAGAGCGGGAGGGGGCGTGGACGAGCAGTACTTC. Amino acids: CSARAGGGVDEQYF.

This clonotype appeared many times. The chain combines TRBV7-6 with TRBJ1-4, with D tentatively TRBD1 (6 bases). The CDR3 has 17 amino acids. CDR1 and CDR2 (germline): SGHVS, FNYEAQ. V shed 2 bases and J shed 0 bases, with 13 bases lying between them. CDR3 DNA sequence: TGTGCCAGCAGCTTAAGACAGGAAACTGCAACTAATGAAAAACTGTTTTTT. It translates to CASSLRQETATNEKLFF.